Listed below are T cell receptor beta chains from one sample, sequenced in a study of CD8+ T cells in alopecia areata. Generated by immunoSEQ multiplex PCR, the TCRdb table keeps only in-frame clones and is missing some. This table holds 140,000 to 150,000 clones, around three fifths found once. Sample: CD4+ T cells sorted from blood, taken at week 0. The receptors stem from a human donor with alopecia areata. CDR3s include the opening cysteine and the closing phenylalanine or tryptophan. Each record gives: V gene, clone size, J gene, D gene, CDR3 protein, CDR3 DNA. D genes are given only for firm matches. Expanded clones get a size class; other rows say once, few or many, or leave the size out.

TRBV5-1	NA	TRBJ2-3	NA	CASSLIRRTSTDTQYF	TGCGCCAGCAGCTTGATTCGGAGGACCAGTACAGATACGCAGTATTTT
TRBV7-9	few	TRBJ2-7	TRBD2	CASSASGASYEQYF	TGTGCCAGCAGCGCTAGCGGGGCCTCCTACGAGCAGTACTTC
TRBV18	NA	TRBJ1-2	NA	CASSPPGTAANYGYTF	TGTGCCAGCTCACCACCGGGCACAGCAGCTAACTATGGCTACACCTTC
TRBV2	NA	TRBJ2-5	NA	CASTAQGSQETQYF	TGTGCCAGCACCGCGCAGGGGTCTCAAGAGACCCAGTACTTC
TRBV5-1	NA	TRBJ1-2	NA	CASSEPQKTYGYTF	TGCGCCAGCAGTGAACCCCAAAAGACCTATGGCTACACCTTC
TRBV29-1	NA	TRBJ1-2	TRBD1	CSVDLQGARGYTF	TGCAGCGTGGACCTTCAGGGGGCGCGAGGCTACACCTTC
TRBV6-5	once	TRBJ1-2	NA	CASSLQQNYGYTF	TGTGCCAGCAGCCTACAGCAAAACTATGGCTACACCTTC
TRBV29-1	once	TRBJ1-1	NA	CGSSAYSLAEAFF	TGCGGTAGCTCGGCATACTCTCTCGCTGAAGCTTTCTTT
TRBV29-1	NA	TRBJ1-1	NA	CSVRPGTGTEAFF	TGCAGCGTTCGGCCAGGGACTGGCACTGAAGCTTTCTTT
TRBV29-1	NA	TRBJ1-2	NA	CSGSGSSYGYTF	TGCAGCGGGTCAGGGTCCTCCTATGGCTACACCTTC
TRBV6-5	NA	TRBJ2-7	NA	CASSYSIEYEQYF	TGTGCCAGCAGTTACTCGATAGAGTACGAGCAGTACTTC
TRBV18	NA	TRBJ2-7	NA	CASSPRGTRDEQYF	TGTGCCAGCTCACCCCGAGGGACACGGGACGAGCAGTACTTC
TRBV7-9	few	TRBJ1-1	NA	CASTAAGVTEAFF	TGTGCCAGCACCGCGGCCGGGGTAACTGAAGCTTTCTTT
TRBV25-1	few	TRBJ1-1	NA	CASSDVVTEAFF	TGTGCCAGCAGTGACGTGGTGACAGAAGCTTTCTTT
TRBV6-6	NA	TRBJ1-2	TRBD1	CASSPQGEYGYTF	TGTGCCAGCAGCCCACAGGGGGAGTATGGCTACACCTTC
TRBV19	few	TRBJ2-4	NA	CASTVRGAKNIQYF	TGTGCCAGTACCGTGAGGGGGGCCAAAAACATTCAGTACTTC
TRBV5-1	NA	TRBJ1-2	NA	CASSLNQGNGYTF	TGCGCCAGCAGCTTAAACCAGGGGAATGGCTACACCTTC
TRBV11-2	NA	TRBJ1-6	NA	CASSFDGTASPLHF	TGTGCCAGCAGCTTCGATGGCACGGCTTCACCCCTCCACTTT